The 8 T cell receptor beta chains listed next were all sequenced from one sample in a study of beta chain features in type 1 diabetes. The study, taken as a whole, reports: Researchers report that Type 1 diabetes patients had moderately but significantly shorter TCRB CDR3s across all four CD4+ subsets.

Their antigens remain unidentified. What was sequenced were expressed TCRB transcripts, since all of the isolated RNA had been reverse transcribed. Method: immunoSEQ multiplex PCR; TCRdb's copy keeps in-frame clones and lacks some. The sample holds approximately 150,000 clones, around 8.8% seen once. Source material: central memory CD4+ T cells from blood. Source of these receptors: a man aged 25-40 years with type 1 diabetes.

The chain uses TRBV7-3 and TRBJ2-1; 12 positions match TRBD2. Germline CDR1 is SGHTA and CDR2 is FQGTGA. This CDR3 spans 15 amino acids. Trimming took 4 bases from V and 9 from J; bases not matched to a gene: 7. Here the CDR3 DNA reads TGTGCCAGCAGCTCTAGCGGGGGGGTCTCGAGTGAGCAGTTCTTC. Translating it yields CASSSSGGVSSEQFF.

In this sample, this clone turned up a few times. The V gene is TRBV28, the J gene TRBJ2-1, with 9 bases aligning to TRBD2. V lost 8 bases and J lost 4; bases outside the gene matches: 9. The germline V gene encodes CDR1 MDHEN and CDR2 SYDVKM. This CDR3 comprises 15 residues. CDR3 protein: CASYKAGGPYNEQFF. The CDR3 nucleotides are TGTGCCAGCTACAAGGCGGGGGGGCCGTACAATGAGCAGTTCTTC.

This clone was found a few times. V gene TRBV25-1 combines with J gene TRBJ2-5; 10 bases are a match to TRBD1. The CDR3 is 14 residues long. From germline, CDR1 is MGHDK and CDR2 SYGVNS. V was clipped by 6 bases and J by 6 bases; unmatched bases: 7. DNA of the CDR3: TGTGCCAGCAGAGGGGACAGGGGCCCCCAGACCCAGTACTTC. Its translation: CASRGDRGPQTQYF.

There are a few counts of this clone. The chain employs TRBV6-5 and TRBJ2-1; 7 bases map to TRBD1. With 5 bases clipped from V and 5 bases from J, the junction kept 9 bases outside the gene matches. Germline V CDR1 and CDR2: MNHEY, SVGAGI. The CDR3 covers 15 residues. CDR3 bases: TGTGCCAGCAGTGCGCCACAGGGGTATAACAATGAGCAGTTCTTC. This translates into CASSAPQGYNNEQFF.

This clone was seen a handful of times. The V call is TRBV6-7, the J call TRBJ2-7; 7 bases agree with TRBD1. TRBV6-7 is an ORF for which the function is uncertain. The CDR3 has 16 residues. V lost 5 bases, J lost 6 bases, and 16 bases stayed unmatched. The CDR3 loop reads CASSPSFRDSEGEQYF. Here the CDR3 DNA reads TGTGCCAGCAGTCCATCGTTCCGGGACAGTGAAGGCGAGCAGTACTTC.

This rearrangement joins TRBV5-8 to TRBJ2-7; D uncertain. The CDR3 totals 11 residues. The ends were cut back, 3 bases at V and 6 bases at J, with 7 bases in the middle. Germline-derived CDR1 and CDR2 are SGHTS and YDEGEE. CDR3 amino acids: CASSSRREQYF. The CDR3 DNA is TGTGCCAGCAGCTCCCGTCGCGAGCAGTACTTC. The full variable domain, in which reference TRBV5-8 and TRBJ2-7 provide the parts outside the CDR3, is EAGVTQSPTHLIKTRGQQATLRCSPISGHTSVYWYQQALGLGLQFLLWYDEGEERNRGNFPPRFSGRQFPNYSSELNVNALELEDSALYLCASSSRREQYFGPGTRLTVT.

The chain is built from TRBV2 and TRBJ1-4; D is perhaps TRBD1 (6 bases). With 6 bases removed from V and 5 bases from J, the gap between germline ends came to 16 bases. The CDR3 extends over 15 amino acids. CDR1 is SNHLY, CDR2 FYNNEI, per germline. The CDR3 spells CASSRTGFKNEKLFF. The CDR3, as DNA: TGTGCCAGCAGCCGAACAGGGTTTAAGAATGAAAAACTGTTTTTT. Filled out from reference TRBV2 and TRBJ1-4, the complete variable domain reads EPEVTQTPSHQVTQMGQEVILRCVPISNHLYFYWYRQILGQKVEFLVSFYNNEISEKSEIFDDQFSVERPDGSNFTLKIRSTKLEDSAMYFCASSRTGFKNEKLFFGSGTQLSVL.

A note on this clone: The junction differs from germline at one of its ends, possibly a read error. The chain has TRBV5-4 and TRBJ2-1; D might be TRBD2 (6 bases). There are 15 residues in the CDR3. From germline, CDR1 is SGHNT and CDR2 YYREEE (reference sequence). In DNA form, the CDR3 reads TGCGCCAGCAGCCAACCCTCAGGAGGGAGGAATGAGCAGTTCTTC. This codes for CASSQPSGGRNEQFF.